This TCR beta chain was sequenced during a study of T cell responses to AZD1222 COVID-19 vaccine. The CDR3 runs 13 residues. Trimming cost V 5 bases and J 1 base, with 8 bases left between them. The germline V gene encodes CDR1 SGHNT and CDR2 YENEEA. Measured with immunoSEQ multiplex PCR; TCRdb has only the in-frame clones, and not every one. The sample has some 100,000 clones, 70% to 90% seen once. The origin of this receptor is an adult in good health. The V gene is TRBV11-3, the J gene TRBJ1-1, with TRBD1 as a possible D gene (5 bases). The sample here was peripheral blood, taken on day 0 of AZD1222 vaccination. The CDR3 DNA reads TGTGCCAGCAGCCGACAGCCGAACACTGAAGCTTTCTTT. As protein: CASSRQPNTEAFF.